This T cell receptor beta chain was recorded in a study of cytomegalovirus exposure and HLA in healthy donors. Across the whole study: Across 350 to 500 genotyped donors, 81% landed in the Caucasian-associated ancestry cluster. Overall study results and limits: Associated with HLA alleles at 0.05 false discovery rate in a later analysis were around 17,000 TCR beta sequences.

PCR primers comprised 60 Vbeta and 13 Jbeta primers. Some clones are missing from TCRdb's copy, which holds only in-frame ones; the method was immunoSEQ multiplex PCR. The sample records about 240,000 clones, around 80% being singletons. The CDR3 has 16 residues. The V gene's germline CDR1 is SGHDT and CDR2 YYEEEE. The J segment lost 3 bases and the V segment lost 0 bases, leaving 5 bases of the junction unmatched. Of note for this clone: Its matching antigen is unknown.

The TCR sequence derives from an older woman in good health and CMV-seropositive. V and J are TRBV5-6 and TRBJ2-1; TRBD2 agrees at 8 bases. What was sequenced was PBMCs. The CDR3 is CASSLAASGYYNEQFF. The DNA of the CDR3 is TGTGCCAGCAGCTTGGCGGCTAGCGGGTACTACAATGAGCAGTTCTTC.